Reported below is one TCR beta chain. The antigen remains unidentified. Per the germline V gene, CDR1 is SGHRS and CDR2 is YFSETQ. The CDR3 is 14 amino acids. Germline trimming cut 4 bases from V and 5 bases from J; bases unmatched to any gene: 8. The assay was immunoSEQ multiplex PCR, and TCRdb's table has in-frame clones only and misses some. The sample contains roughly 90,000 clones, approximately 89% of which appear only once. The sample originates from a study of T cell responses to AZD1222 COVID-19 vaccine. The study, taken as a whole, reports: Spike was spanned by vaccine-associated CD4 TCRs, with dominance at 160-218 and 743-854. No repertoire was sampled before or during the peak T cell response, only after it.

This chain uses TRBV5-1 with TRBJ1-2, with 7 bases identical to TRBD1. Specimen: peripheral blood, collected 28 days after the second AZD1222 dose. The TCR originated in an adult who received the AZD1222 COVID-19 vaccine. The DNA for the CDR3 is TGCGCCAGCAGCGACGGGACAGAAACATATGGCTACACCTTC. It specifies CASSDGTETYGYTF. Based on the CDR3 plus reference TRBV5-1 and TRBJ1-2, the full variable domain is KAGVTQTPRYLIKTRGQQVTLSCSPISGHRSVSWYQQTPGQGLQFLFEYFSETQRNKGNFPGRFSGRQFSNSRSEMNVSTLELGDSALYLCASSDGTETYGYTFGSGTRLTVV.